This TCR beta chain was identified in a study of blood T cell repertoires in COVID-19. The method was immunoSEQ multiplex PCR; TCRdb's version includes in-frame clones alone and lacks a portion of them. Of roughly 32,000 clones listed, around 85% were seen once; the top ten hold about two fifths. A few counts support this clone. The sample was peripheral blood. This clonotype was obtained from a man in his 60s with active or convalescent COVID-19.

The DNA for the CDR3 is TGTGCCAGCAGTTTATCAGGGGGTGATAACTATGGCTACACCTTC. Amino acid sequence: CASSLSGGDNYGYTF. The chain uses TRBV27 and TRBJ1-2, with TRBD1 as a possible D gene (6 bases). Trimming removed 0 bases at V and 1 base at J, with 9 bases between. The CDR3 runs to 15 residues. The germline V gene encodes CDR1 MNHEY and CDR2 SMNVEV (reference sequence).